Below are 13 T cell receptor beta chains sequenced from a single sample in a study of T cells in localized non-small cell lung cancer. Clones were sequenced by immunoSEQ multiplex PCR, and TCRdb holds only the in-frame ones, with some missing. The table includes approximately 15,000 clones, 90% detected once. The sample was peripheral blood mononuclear cells, taken before any cancer treatment. Receptors were obtained from a woman aged 35-75 years with stage III lung adenocarcinoma.

The V gene is TRBV11-2, the J gene TRBJ2-3; 11 bases map to TRBD1. Looked up from germline, CDR1 is SGHAT and CDR2 is FQNNGV. The CDR3 covers 14 residues. J lost 4 bases, V lost 6 bases, and 3 bases had no gene match. The CDR3 loop is CASRKGQGADTQYF. CDR3 DNA sequence: TGTGCCAGCAGGAAGGGACAGGGGGCAGATACGCAGTATTTT.

The gene calls are TRBV7-6 and TRBJ1-3, with 10 positions matching TRBD1. CDR1 is SGHVS and CDR2 is FNYEAQ in the germline V gene. The CDR3 has 15 amino acids. J was trimmed by 1 base and V by 4 bases; bases with no gene match: 1. CDR3 protein: CASSWTGGSGNTIYF. The CDR3 region has the DNA TGTGCCAGCAGCTGGACAGGGGGTTCTGGAAACACCATATATTTT. Complete variable domain (other parts from reference TRBV7-6 and TRBJ1-3): GAGVSQSPRYKVTKRGQDVALRCDPISGHVSLYWYRQALGQGPEFLTYFNYEAQQDKSGLPNDRFSAERPEGSISTLTIQRTEQRDSAMYRCASSWTGGSGNTIYFGEGSWLTVV.

This chain joins TRBV9 and TRBJ2-3, with TRBD2 matching 7 bases. Germline CDR1 SGDLS, CDR2 YYNGEE. The V segment lost 0 bases and the J segment 1 base; nucleotides outside the gene matches: 2. This CDR3 contains 15 residues. The CDR3 is CASSVDSGRTDTQYF. CDR3 nucleotides: TGTGCCAGCAGCGTAGATAGCGGGCGCACAGATACGCAGTATTTT.

The gene calls are TRBV14 and TRBJ2-3; D may match TRBD1 or TRBD2 (6 bases each). The CDR3 contains 17 residues. The germline V gene has CDR1 SGHDN and CDR2 FVKESK. Trimming removed 4 bases at V and 6 bases at J, with 23 bases between. The DNA for the CDR3 is TGTGCCAGCAGCCGACACACCGGGGGCCAGAGGGTTGATACGCAGTATTTT. Amino acids: CASSRHTGGQRVDTQYF.

The rearrangement joins TRBV5-1 to TRBJ2-1; the match to TRBD2 covers 12 bases. This CDR3 is 16 amino acids long. The junction had 5 bases not matched to a gene; V was cut back by 3 bases and J by 4 bases. The germline CDR1 and CDR2 sequences are SGHRS and YFSETQ. The CDR3 nucleotides read TGCGCCAGCAGCTCTAGGACTAGCGGGGAGTACAATGAGCAGTTCTTC. It yields the protein CASSSRTSGEYNEQFF.

This chain joins TRBV7-2 and TRBJ1-4; D possibly corresponds to TRBD1 (6 bases). This CDR3 contains 16 residues. With 1 base removed from V and 5 bases from J, the gap between germline ends came to 14 bases. The germline CDR1 and CDR2 sequences are SGHTA and FQGNSA. Here the CDR3 DNA reads TGTGCCAGCAGCTTAGAGGCCACAGGGACGAATGAAAAACTGTTTTTT. Translation: CASSLEATGTNEKLFF.

This clone was counted a single time. The genes are TRBV6-1 and TRBJ1-2, with D possibly being TRBD1 (6 bases). Germline CDR1 is MNHNS and CDR2 is SASEGT. The CDR3 has 13 amino acids. V was cut by 1 base and J by 5 bases, with 8 bases left in between. The CDR3 sequence: CASSEVGAYGYTF. The CDR3 region has the DNA TGTGCCAGCAGTGAAGTGGGGGCTTATGGCTACACCTTC.

The rearrangement joins TRBV6-1 to TRBJ2-3; 10 positions agree with TRBD2. Germline V gene sequence: CDR1 MNHNS, CDR2 SASEGT. The CDR3 has 15 residues. The junction had 15 bases not matched to a gene; V was cut back by 5 bases and J by 13 bases. The CDR3 sequence is CASSTGTSALDLEYF. The CDR3 nucleotides are TGTGCCAGCAGTACCGGGACTAGCGCCCTTGATTTGGAGTATTTT.

The J gene is TRBJ1-2, the V gene TRBV4-1; 8 bases are a match to TRBD1. The CDR3 is 13 residues long. V was clipped by 7 bases and J by 0 bases; unmatched bases: 1. Germline V gene lookup returns CDR1 MGHRA and CDR2 YSYEKL. CDR3 amino acids: CASMGQANYGYTF. In DNA form, the CDR3 reads TGCGCCAGCATGGGACAGGCTAACTATGGCTACACCTTC.

This sequence joins TRBV6-6 and TRBJ2-7; 7 nucleotides agree with TRBD1. The germline gives CDR1 MNHNY, CDR2 SVGAGI (reference sequence). The trim removed 6 bases at V and 7 bases at J, leaving 12 bases unmatched. The CDR3 is 14 amino acids. The CDR3 loop reads CASSPPTGTLEQYF. The CDR3 DNA follows: TGTGCCAGCAGCCCGCCGACAGGGACGCTGGAGCAGTACTTC.

The chain recombines TRBV7-2 with TRBJ2-1, with D uncertain. CDR1 SGHTA and CDR2 FQGNSA come from the germline V gene. V was clipped by 4 bases and J by 2 bases, with 15 bases between them. This CDR3 has 16 amino acids. CDR3 sequence reads: CASSWSGTQAYNEQFF. For the CDR3, the DNA is TGTGCCAGCAGCTGGAGTGGAACTCAAGCCTACAATGAGCAGTTCTTC.

This chain connects TRBV2 to TRBJ2-5; 9 bases match TRBD2. Germline V gene lookup returns CDR1 SNHLY and CDR2 FYNNEI. V gave up 4 bases and J gave up 3 bases; unmatched junction bases: 15. The CDR3 is made up of 18 amino acids. Here the CDR3 DNA reads TGTGCCAGCAGTGTTCGGCGGGGGGGCCATTTGTCTGAAGAGACCCAGTACTTC. Encoded protein: CASSVRRGGHLSEETQYF.

V is TRBV7-2 and J is TRBJ2-7; D call uncertain. The V and J ends lost 3 bases and 4 bases respectively, with 10 bases between them. CDR3 length: 13 amino acids. Germline V gene lookup returns CDR1 SGHTA and CDR2 FQGNSA. The CDR3 DNA reads TGTGCCAGCAGCTTCGCCGGAGCTTACGAGCAGTACTTC. It codes for CASSFAGAYEQYF.